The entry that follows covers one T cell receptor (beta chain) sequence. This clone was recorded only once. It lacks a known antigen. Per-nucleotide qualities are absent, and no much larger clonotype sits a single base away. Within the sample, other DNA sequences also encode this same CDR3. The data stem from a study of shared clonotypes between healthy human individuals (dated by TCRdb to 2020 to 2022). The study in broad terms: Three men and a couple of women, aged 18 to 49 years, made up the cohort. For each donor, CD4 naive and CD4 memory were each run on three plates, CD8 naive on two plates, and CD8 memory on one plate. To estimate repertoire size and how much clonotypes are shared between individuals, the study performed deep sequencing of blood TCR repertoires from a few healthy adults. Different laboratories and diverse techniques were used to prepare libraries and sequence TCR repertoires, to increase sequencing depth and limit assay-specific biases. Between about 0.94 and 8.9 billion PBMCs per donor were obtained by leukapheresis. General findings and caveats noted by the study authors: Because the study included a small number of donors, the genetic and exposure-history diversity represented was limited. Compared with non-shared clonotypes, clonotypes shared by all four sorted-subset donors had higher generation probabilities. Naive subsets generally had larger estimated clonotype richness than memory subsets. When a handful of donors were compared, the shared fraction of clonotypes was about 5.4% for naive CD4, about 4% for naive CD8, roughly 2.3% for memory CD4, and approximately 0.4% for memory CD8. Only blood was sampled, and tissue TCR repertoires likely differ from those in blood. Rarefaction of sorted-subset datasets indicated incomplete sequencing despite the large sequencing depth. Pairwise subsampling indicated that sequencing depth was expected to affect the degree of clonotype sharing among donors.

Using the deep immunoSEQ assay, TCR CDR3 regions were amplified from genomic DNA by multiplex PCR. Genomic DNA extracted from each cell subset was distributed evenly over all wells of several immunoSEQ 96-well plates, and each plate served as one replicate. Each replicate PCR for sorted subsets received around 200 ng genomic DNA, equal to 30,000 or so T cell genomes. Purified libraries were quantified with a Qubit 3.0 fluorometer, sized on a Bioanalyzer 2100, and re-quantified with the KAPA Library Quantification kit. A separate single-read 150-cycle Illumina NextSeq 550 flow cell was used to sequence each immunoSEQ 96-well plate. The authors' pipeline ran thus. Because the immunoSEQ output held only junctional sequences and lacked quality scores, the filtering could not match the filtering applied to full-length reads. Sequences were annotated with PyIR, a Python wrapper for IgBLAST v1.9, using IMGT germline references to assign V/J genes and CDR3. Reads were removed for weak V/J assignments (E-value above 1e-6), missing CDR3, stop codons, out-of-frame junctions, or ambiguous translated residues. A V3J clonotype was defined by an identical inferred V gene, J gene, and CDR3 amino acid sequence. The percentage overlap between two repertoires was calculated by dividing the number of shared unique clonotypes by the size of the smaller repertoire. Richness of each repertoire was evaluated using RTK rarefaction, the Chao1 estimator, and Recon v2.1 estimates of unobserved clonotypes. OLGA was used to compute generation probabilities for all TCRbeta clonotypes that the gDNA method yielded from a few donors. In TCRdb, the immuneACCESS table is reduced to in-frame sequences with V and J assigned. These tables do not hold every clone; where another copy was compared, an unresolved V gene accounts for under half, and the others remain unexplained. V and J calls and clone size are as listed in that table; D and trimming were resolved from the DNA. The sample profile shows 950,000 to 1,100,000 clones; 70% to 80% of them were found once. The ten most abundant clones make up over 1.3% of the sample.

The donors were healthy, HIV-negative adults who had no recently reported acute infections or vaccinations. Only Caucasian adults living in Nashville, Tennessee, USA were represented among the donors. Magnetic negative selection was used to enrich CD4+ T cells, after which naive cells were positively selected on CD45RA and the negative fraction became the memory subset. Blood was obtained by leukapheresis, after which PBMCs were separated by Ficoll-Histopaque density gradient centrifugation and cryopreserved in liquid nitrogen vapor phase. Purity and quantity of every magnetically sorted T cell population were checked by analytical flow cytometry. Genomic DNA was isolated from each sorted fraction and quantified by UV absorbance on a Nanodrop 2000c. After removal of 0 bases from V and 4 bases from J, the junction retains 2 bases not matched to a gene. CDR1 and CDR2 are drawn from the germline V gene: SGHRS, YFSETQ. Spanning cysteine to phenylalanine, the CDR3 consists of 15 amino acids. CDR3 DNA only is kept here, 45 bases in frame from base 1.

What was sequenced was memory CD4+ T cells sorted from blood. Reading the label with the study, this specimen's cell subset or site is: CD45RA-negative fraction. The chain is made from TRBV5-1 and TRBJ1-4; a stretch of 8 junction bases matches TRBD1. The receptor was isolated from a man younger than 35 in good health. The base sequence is TGCGCCAGCAGCTTGGCGACAGGGGATAATGAAAAACTGTTTTTT. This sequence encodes CASSLATGDNEKLFF.